Listed below are T cell receptor beta chains from one sample, sequenced in a study of T cells after yellow fever vaccination. TCRdb reprocessed the 5' RACE reads with MiXCR, giving one entry per CDR3 protein. The table lists about 140,000 distinct CDR3 sequences, more than 6% of them singletons. Sequencing used CD4+ T cells sorted from PBMCs, obtained 5 days after the yellow fever booster vaccination. The receptors stem from a man aged 25 to 40 who received the YFV17D yellow fever vaccine. CDR3s include the opening cysteine and the closing phenylalanine or tryptophan. D genes are given only for firm matches. Where a row states a size, it is once, few, many or the class of an expanded clone; other rows omit it.

D gene	V gene	J gene	clone size	CDR3 protein	CDR3 DNA
.	TRBV7-8	TRBJ2-2	many	CASSSENGNENGELFF	TGTGCCAGCAGCTCCGAAAACGGGAATGAAAACGGGGAGCTGTTTTTT
.	TRBV12-3/TRBV12-4	TRBJ2-1	many	CASSLMGSEQFF	TGTGCCAGCAGTTTAATGGGAAGTGAGCAGTTCTTC
.	TRBV23-1	TRBJ1-5	few	CASSQPRDINQPQHF	TGCGCCAGCAGTCAACCACGGGACATTAATCAGCCCCAGCATTTT
.	TRBV19	TRBJ2-7	many	CASSIGLGPYEQYF	TGTGCCAGTAGTATCGGCCTGGGACCCTACGAGCAGTACTTC
TRBD1	TRBV19	TRBJ1-5	many	CASSDRVRQPQHF	TGTGCCAGTTCGGACAGGGTTCGTCAGCCCCAGCATTTT
.	TRBV13	TRBJ2-2	few	CASSLDPSAWGRGVNTGELFF	TGTGCCAGCAGCTTAGACCCCTCAGCGTGGGGGCGGGGTGTAAACACCGGGGAGCTGTTTTTT
TRBD1	TRBV5-1	TRBJ1-4	many	CASSWGQGVREKLFF	TGCGCCAGCAGCTGGGGACAGGGTGTTCGGGAAAAACTGTTTTTT
.	TRBV12-3/TRBV12-4	TRBJ2-5	few	CASSFLNRGLGTQYF	TGTGCCAGCAGTTTCTTAAACAGGGGACTAGGGACCCAGTACTTC
.	TRBV18	TRBJ2-3	.	CASSQTGPTDTQYF	TGTGCCAGCTCACAAACGGGACCGACAGATACGCAGTATTTT
.	TRBV15	TRBJ2-3	many	CATSMFRGTDTQYF	TGTGCCACCAGCATGTTCAGGGGCACAGATACGCAGTATTTT
.	TRBV13	TRBJ2-1	many	CASSLGGTVNEQFF	TGTGCCAGCAGCTTAGGTGGGACTGTCAATGAGCAGTTCTTC